Given below is one T cell receptor beta chain in context. The antigen remains undetermined. V was pared by 1 base and J by 5 bases, with 5 bases of the junction left unmatched. The CDR3 is made up of 16 amino acids. Germline-derived CDR1 and CDR2 are SGHNT and YENEEA. TCRdb fed the PCR reads into MiXCR, producing one record per CDR3 protein. Here the sample spans approximately 15,000 distinct CDR3 sequences, approximately 61% being singletons. This sample was included in a study of esophageal squamous cell carcinoma under preoperative chemotherapy. Study-wide results and limits: Tumor-infiltrating lymphocytes showed no significant post-chemotherapy TCR diversity increase, unlike peripheral T cells. After paclitaxel-nedaplatin, abundant clones were more likely to contract than amplify. Post-treatment tumor-infiltrating lymphocytes appeared partly derived from peripheral T cells migrating into the tumor.

Time point reported: before preoperative PTX-NDP chemotherapy. Paclitaxel-nedaplatin chemotherapy was given to patients ahead of their surgery. This sample was obtained from a patient given preoperative chemotherapy. The chain employs TRBV11-3 and TRBJ2-4; 10 nucleotides agree with TRBD1. The TCR comes from a human donor with esophageal squamous cell carcinoma. The donor label of this sample is uncertain. CDR3 sequence: CASSLGQGAVENIQYF. CDR3 in DNA: TGTGCCAGCAGCTTAGGACAGGGGGCGGTTGAAAACATTCAGTACTTC.